This entry is about one T cell receptor beta chain. Its matching antigen is unknown. Triplicate sorts of roughly 300,000 cells per CD8+ subset. Phenotypically, naive CD8+ T cells corresponded to CD45RO-CCR7+CD27+CD95-. Carrying UMI labels, the TRB cDNA libraries were prepared through 5' RACE. TCRdb re-called the 5' RACE reads, yielding one record per CDR3 amino acid sequence without DNA. This sample's clone table lists 45,000 to 65,000 distinct CDR3 sequences. This specimen belongs to a study of CXCR3-negative and CXCR3-positive naive CD8 T cells. The study, taken as a whole, reports: Across naive subsets, surface CD5 expression was comparable, and TCR strength was inferred from properties of the TRB CDR3. PBMCs showed partially decreased CXCR3 expression after cryopreservation, and most assays used fresh PBMCs.

The sample comprised naive CXCR3- CD8+ T cells from blood. The subset was: CD45RO-CCR7+CD27+CD95- naive CD8+ T cells lacking CXCR3 (TNR3-). The clonotype was recovered from a human donor in good health. Some clones in this sample may be carry-over from other donors' samples.

The CDR3: CASSQVYSQGDEKLFF. The chain has TRBV4-1 and TRBJ1-4; the D call from TCRdb, TRBD1, cannot be confirmed without DNA. Germline V lookup: CDR1 MGHRA, CDR2 YSYEKL. The CDR3 totals 16 residues.